These 27 T cell receptor beta chains came from one sample sequenced in a study of blood T cell repertoires in COVID-19. Profiling relied on immunoSEQ multiplex PCR, and the TCRdb table lists in-frame clones only, not all of them. The data contain about 120,000 clones, over 60% of them seen just once; the ten biggest clones take up about 4%. Sequencing input: peripheral blood. The receptors come from a woman of 80 years or more with acute or convalescent COVID-19.

As DNA, the CDR3 is TGTGCCAGCTCATTAACTAGCGGGGGCCGAATCACAGATACGCAGTATTTT. Its protein is CASSLTSGGRITDTQYF. The chain links TRBV7-9 to TRBJ2-3; TRBD2 agrees at 11 bases. This CDR3 contains 17 residues. Trimming took 8 bases from V and 2 from J; bases not matched to a gene: 12. Germline-derived CDR1 and CDR2 are SEHNR and FQNEAQ (reference sequence).

The genes are TRBV28 and TRBJ2-7, with 9 bases that match TRBD1. There are 13 residues in the CDR3. The germline V gene encodes CDR1 MDHEN and CDR2 SYDVKM. The trim removed 7 bases at V and 5 bases at J, leaving 6 bases unmatched. The CDR3 DNA reads TGTGCCAGCATCACAGGGGGCATCAACGAGCAGTACTTC. It is translated as CASITGGINEQYF.

This CDR3 reads CASSYGGGQETQYF. The CDR3 coding sequence is TGTGCCAGCAGCTACGGGGGTGGTCAAGAGACCCAGTACTTC. The chain joins TRBV11-3 to TRBJ2-5; a weak D match, TRBD2 (6 bases). V was pared by 4 bases and J by 2 bases, with 11 bases between. In germline, CDR1 is SGHNT, CDR2 YENEEA. The CDR3 sequence is 14 residues long. The variable domain in full, with the rest retrieved from reference TRBV11-3 and TRBJ2-5, is EAGVVQSPRYKIIEKKQPVAFWCNPISGHNTLYWYLQNLGQGPELLIRYENEEAVDDSQLPKDRFSAERLKGVDSTLKIQPAELGDSAVYLCASSYGGGQETQYFGPGTRLLVL.

J is TRBJ1-5 and V is TRBV7-9; 7 positions agree with TRBD1. Trimming at V came to 1 base and at J to 0 bases, leaving 12 bases not matched to a gene. Germline CDR1 is SEHNR and CDR2 is FQNEAQ (reference sequence). The CDR3 totals 19 residues. CDR3 amino acids: CASSLGTGAMFYSNQPQHF. CDR3 in DNA: TGTGCCAGCAGCTTAGGGACAGGTGCGATGTTTTATAGCAATCAGCCCCAGCATTTT.

The J gene is TRBJ1-4, the V gene TRBV7-2; 10 positions match TRBD1. The germline gives CDR1 SGHTA, CDR2 FQGNSA. Trimming took 5 bases from V and 8 from J; bases not matched to a gene: 5. The CDR3 sequence is 14 residues long. CDR3 region: CASSLGTGAEKLFF. CDR3 DNA: TGTGCCAGCAGCCTCGGGACAGGGGCCGAAAAACTGTTTTTT.

The chain couples TRBV18 to TRBJ1-2; TRBD1 might be the D (5 bases). In germline, CDR1 is KGHSH, CDR2 LQKENI. The CDR3 consists of 15 residues. Deletions cut 5 bases from V and 5 bases from J, with 18 bases between. In DNA, the CDR3 is TGTGCCAGCTCAACCAGGGCCCAGCTGGGGTATGGCTACACCTTC. It codes for CASSTRAQLGYGYTF.

The genes are TRBV13 and TRBJ2-7; 7 nucleotides agree with TRBD1. The V gene's germline CDR1 is PRHDT and CDR2 FYEKMQ (reference sequence). This CDR3 contains 13 residues. After removal of 5 bases from V and 3 bases from J, the junction contained 4 bases not matched to a gene. This CDR3 is CASSRDRNYEQYF. The CDR3, as DNA: TGTGCCAGCAGCCGGGACAGAAACTACGAGCAGTACTTC.

The chain couples TRBV19 to TRBJ1-2, with TRBD1 matching 8 bases. The CDR3 length is 14 residues. Germline assignment: CDR1 LNHDA and CDR2 SQIVND (reference sequence). The junction had 8 bases not matched to a gene; V was cut back by 4 bases and J by 7 bases. The CDR3 sequence is CASSTRTGLVGYTF. CDR3 nucleotides: TGTGCCAGTAGTACGCGGACAGGGTTAGTTGGCTACACCTTC.

V is TRBV19 and J is TRBJ2-2; D unresolved. The CDR3 has 14 amino acids. The V gene's germline CDR1 is LNHDA and CDR2 SQIVND (reference sequence). V was trimmed by 5 bases and J by 1 base, leaving 8 bases between them. The CDR3 here is CASSVSLNTGELFF. The DNA of the CDR3 is TGTGCCAGTAGTGTCTCCCTGAACACCGGGGAGCTGTTTTTT.

This clone occurred a few times. This rearrangement joins TRBV29-1 to TRBJ1-2; TRBD1 matches 9 bases. Per the germline V gene, CDR1 is SQVTM and CDR2 is ANQGSEA. This CDR3 is built from 14 residues. Losses at the gene ends were 6 bases for V and 4 bases for J; bases not matched to a gene: 9. The DNA for the CDR3 is TGCAGCGTGGACAACAGGGGGCGCGGCTATGGCTACACCTTC. This encodes CSVDNRGRGYGYTF. Together with reference TRBV29-1 and TRBJ1-2, the CDR3 gives the full variable domain: SAVISQKPSRDICQRGTSLTIQCQVDSQVTMMFWYRQQPGQSLTLIATANQGSEATYESGFVIDKFPISRPNLTFSTLTVSNMSPEDSSIYLCSVDNRGRGYGYTFGSGTRLTVV.

J is TRBJ1-3 and V is TRBV7-8; TRBD1 matches at 7 bases. J lost 1 base, V lost 2 bases, and 2 bases had no gene match. Germline lookup yields CDR1 SGHVS and CDR2 FQNEAQ. The CDR3 spans 15 residues. CDR3 amino acids: CASSLPRGSGNTIYF. Here the CDR3 DNA reads TGTGCCAGCAGCTTACCCAGGGGGTCTGGAAACACCATATATTTT.

The chain carries TRBV6-5 and TRBJ1-4; D is possibly TRBD1 (6 bases). Germline assignment: CDR1 MNHEY and CDR2 SVGAGI. The V and J ends lost 4 bases and 11 bases respectively, with 17 bases between them. This CDR3 has 14 amino acids. CDR3 region: CASSFGQSVGKLFF. The CDR3 bases are TGTGCCAGCAGTTTTGGACAGTCGGTGGGGAAACTGTTTTTT.

The V gene is TRBV3-1 (or the pseudogene TRBV3-2), the J gene TRBJ2-1, with 10 positions matching TRBD2. The length of the CDR3 is 16 residues. CDR1 LGHDT and CDR2 YNNKEL come from the germline V gene (reference sequence). Germline trimming cut 3 bases from V and 6 bases from J; bases unmatched to any gene: 8. The chain's CDR3 is CASSHVELAGSNEQFF. The CDR3 DNA follows: TGTGCCAGCAGCCACGTGGAACTAGCGGGGTCCAATGAGCAGTTCTTC.

This chain connects TRBV2 to TRBJ1-1, with D possibly being TRBD1 (5 bases). V lost 7 bases and J 3 bases, leaving 9 bases between the germline ends. This CDR3 region has 12 residues. The germline CDR1 and CDR2 sequences are SNHLY and FYNNEI. The DNA of the CDR3 is TGTGCCAGCACTGGGGCCGACACTGAAGCTTTCTTT. Encoded protein: CASTGADTEAFF.

The CDR3 coding sequence is TGTGCCAGCAGCCAAATTCGACAGGGCGCAGCTTTCTTT. As protein: CASSQIRQGAAFF. The rearrangement joins TRBV14 to TRBJ1-1, with 7 bases matching TRBD1. The CDR3 is 13 residues long. Unmatched junction bases numbered 7, after V lost 2 bases and J lost 10 bases. Germline assignment: CDR1 SGHDN and CDR2 FVKESK.

J is TRBJ1-1 and V is TRBV12-2. TRBV12-2 is reported as a pseudogene. The CDR3 runs to 20 residues. The CDR3 region is CASRIRGNRSGSWSLTEAFF. The CDR3 nucleotides are TGTGCAAGTCGCATAAGAGGAAATCGTTCGGGGTCATGGTCGTTGACTGAAGCTTTCTTT.

The rearrangement links TRBV25-1 to TRBJ2-7; TRBD2 is a possible D gene (7 bases). The CDR3 is 17 amino acids. Germline V gene sequence: CDR1 MGHDK, CDR2 SYGVNS. Trimming removed 6 bases at V and 0 bases at J, with 21 bases between. The CDR3 DNA reads TGTGCCAGCAGAACAACCTCCGGGGGGCAAAGCTCCTACGAGCAGTACTTC. It is translated as CASRTTSGGQSSYEQYF.

This chain joins TRBV4-3 and TRBJ2-3; 9 bases line up with TRBD2. Germline lookup yields CDR1 LGHNA and CDR2 YSLEER. This CDR3 is 15 amino acids long. After removal of 2 bases from V and 6 bases from J, the junction contained 6 bases not matched to a gene. The CDR3 region has the DNA TGCGCCAGCAGCCAATCTAGCGGGGAGGGGGATACGCAGTATTTT. Protein: CASSQSSGEGDTQYF.

This chain joins TRBV19 and TRBJ2-5; 10 nucleotides agree with TRBD2. The junction had 9 bases not matched to a gene; V was cut back by 3 bases and J by 5 bases. Per the germline V gene, CDR1 is LNHDA and CDR2 is SQIVND (reference sequence). CDR3 size: 16 residues. CDR3 residues: CASSISLSGGMETQYF. CDR3 sequence (DNA): TGTGCCAGTAGTATTTCTCTTAGCGGGGGGATGGAGACCCAGTACTTC.

The CDR3 DNA follows: TGCGCCAGCAGCTTCGCACAGGGGCCACTAAGCACAGATACGCAGTATTTT. Protein: CASSFAQGPLSTDTQYF. The chain links TRBV5-1 to TRBJ2-3; 7 bases fit TRBD1. V lost 2 bases and J lost 0; bases outside the gene matches: 9. Germline values: CDR1 SGHRS, CDR2 YFSETQ. CDR3 length: 17 amino acids.

The CDR3 nucleotides are TGTGCCAGCAGTTTAGCCGGGGCCGGGGAGCTGTTTTTT. It specifies CASSLAGAGELFF. The chain joins TRBV12-3 or TRBV12-4 to TRBJ2-2, with D maybe TRBD2 (5 bases). The CDR3 is 13 amino acids. The V gene lost 0 bases and the J gene lost 6 bases, with 5 bases spanning the gap.

The V and J genes are TRBV19 and TRBJ2-3; TRBD2 matches at 9 bases. V lost 1 base, J lost 3 bases, and 5 bases stayed unmatched. The CDR3 runs to 16 residues. CDR1 is LNHDA and CDR2 is SQIVND in the germline V gene (reference sequence). Here the CDR3 reads CASSIGSGGWTDTQYF. The CDR3 bases are TGTGCCAGTAGTATAGGTAGCGGGGGATGGACAGATACGCAGTATTTT.

The gene calls are TRBV19 and TRBJ1-5, with D perhaps matching TRBD1 (5 bases). The CDR3 totals 14 residues. Trimming took off 3 bases at V and 6 bases at J, with 12 bases between the two ends. The germline gives CDR1 LNHDA, CDR2 SQIVND (reference sequence). CDR3 loop: CASSMEGLGQPQHF. The CDR3 region has the DNA TGTGCCAGTAGTATGGAGGGGTTGGGTCAGCCCCAGCATTTT. The whole variable domain, remainder taken from reference TRBV19 and TRBJ1-5, is DGGITQSPKYLFRKEGQNVTLSCEQNLNHDAMYWYRQDPGQGLRLIYYSQIVNDFQKGDIAEGYSVSREKKESFPLTVTSAQKNPTAFYLCASSMEGLGQPQHFGDGTRLSIL.

This chain links TRBV6-2 or TRBV6-3 with TRBJ2-5; D not certain. This CDR3 region has 16 residues. V dropped 7 bases and J dropped 0 bases, with 18 bases sitting between them. Germline CDR1 MNHEY, CDR2 SVGEGT. The CDR3 region is CASTPRSGMDQETQYF. The CDR3 DNA reads TGTGCCAGCACCCCCCGGAGTGGTATGGACCAAGAGACCCAGTACTTC.

CDR3 amino acids: CASSVVGQGGNTIYF. CDR3 nucleotides: TGTGCCAGCAGCGTAGTCGGGCAGGGTGGAAACACCATATATTTT. V and J are TRBV9 and TRBJ1-3; tentatively, D is TRBD1 (5 bases). This CDR3 is built from 15 residues. Deletions cut 0 bases from V and 3 bases from J, with 10 bases between. In germline, CDR1 is SGDLS, CDR2 YYNGEE.

The chain recombines TRBV7-9 with TRBJ1-4; D ambiguous. The V end lost 5 bases, the J end lost 7 bases, and 14 bases lay between the germline ends. The CDR3 has 14 amino acids. CDR1 and CDR2 (germline): SEHNR, FQNEAQ (reference sequence). The CDR3 sequence is CASSRREGGEKLFF. CDR3 DNA sequence: TGTGCCAGCAGCAGACGGGAAGGAGGTGAAAAACTGTTTTTT.

This chain joins TRBV5-6 and TRBJ1-5; the D gene is possibly TRBD1 (6 bases). This CDR3 comprises 15 residues. V was clipped by 0 bases and J by 5 bases, with 12 bases between them. The germline V gene encodes CDR1 SGHDT and CDR2 YYEEEE. CDR3 region: CASSLGTAIDQPQHF. The CDR3 DNA reads TGTGCCAGCAGCTTGGGGACAGCCATTGATCAGCCCCAGCATTTT.